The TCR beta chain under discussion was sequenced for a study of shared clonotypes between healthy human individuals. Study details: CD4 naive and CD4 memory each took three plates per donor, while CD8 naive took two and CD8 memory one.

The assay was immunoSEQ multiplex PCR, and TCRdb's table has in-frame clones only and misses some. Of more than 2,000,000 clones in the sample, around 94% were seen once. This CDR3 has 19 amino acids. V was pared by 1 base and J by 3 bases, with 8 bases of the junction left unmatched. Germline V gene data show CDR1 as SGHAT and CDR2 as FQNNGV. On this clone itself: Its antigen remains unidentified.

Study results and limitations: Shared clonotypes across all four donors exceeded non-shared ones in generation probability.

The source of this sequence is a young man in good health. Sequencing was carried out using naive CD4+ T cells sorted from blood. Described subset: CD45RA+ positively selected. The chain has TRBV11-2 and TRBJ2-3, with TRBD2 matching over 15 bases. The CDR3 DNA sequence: TGTGCCAGCAGCTTAGTCGGACTAGCGGGGGGGCCTGTGACAGATACGCAGTATTTT. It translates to CASSLVGLAGGPVTDTQYF.